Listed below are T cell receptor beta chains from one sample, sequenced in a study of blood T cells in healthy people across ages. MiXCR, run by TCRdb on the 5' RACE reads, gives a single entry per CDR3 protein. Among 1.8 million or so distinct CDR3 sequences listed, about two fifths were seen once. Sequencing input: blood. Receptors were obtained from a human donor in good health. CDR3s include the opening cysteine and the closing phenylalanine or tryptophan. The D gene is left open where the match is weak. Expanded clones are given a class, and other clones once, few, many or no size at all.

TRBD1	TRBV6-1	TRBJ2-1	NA	CASSPGQGAWDEQFF	TGTGCCAGCAGCCCGGGACAGGGGGCGTGGGATGAGCAGTTCTTC
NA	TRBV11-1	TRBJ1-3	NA	CSSSWNGGNTIYF	TGTTCCAGCAGCTGGAATGGCGGAAACACCATATATTTT
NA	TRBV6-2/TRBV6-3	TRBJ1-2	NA	CASSYRQSTFLHGYTF	TGTGCCAGCAGTTACCGTCAGTCGACATTCCTACATGGCTACACCTTC
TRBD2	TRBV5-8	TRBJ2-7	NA	CATDSGLTSYEQYF	TGTGCCACCGATTCGGGACTAACGTCCTACGAGCAGTACTTC
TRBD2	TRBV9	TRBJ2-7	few	CASSRDSGVREQYF	TGTGCCAGCAGTCGAGATAGCGGGGTCCGCGAGCAGTACTTC
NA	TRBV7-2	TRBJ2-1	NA	CASSLDREGNEQFF	TGTGCCAGCAGCTTGGACAGGGAGGGTAATGAGCAGTTCTTC
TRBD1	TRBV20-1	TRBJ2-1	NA	CSAGEGQPYNEQFF	TGCAGTGCTGGAGAGGGACAGCCCTACAATGAGCAGTTCTTC
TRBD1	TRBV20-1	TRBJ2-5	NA	CSAFRQGLGETQYF	TGCAGCGCTTTCCGACAGGGGCTGGGGGAGACCCAGTACTTC
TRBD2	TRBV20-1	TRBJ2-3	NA	CSARGLAGGRGDTQYF	TGCAGTGCGAGGGGACTAGCGGGGGGGCGAGGAGATACGCAGTATTTT
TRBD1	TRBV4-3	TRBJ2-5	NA	CASSQGFGGTGILETQYF	TGCGCCAGCAGCCAAGGGTTTGGGGGGACAGGGATTTTGGAGACCCAGTACTTC
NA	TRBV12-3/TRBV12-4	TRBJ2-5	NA	CASAPSGREQYF	TGTGCCAGCGCCCCCAGTGGGAGAGAGCAGTACTTC
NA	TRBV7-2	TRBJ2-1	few	CASSLAGRDPQFF	TGTGCCAGCAGCTTAGCGGGTCGGGACCCGCAGTTCTTC
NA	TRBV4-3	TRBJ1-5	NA	CASSQEWINNQPQHF	TGCGCCAGCAGCCAAGAGTGGATTAACAATCAGCCCCAGCATTTT
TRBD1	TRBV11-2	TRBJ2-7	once	CASSLGSQGALYEQYF	TGTGCCAGCAGCTTAGGTTCACAGGGGGCACTCTACGAGCAGTACTTC
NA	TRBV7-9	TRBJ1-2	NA	CASSLVLTGIGYTF	TGTGCCAGCAGCTTAGTGTTAACAGGGATCGGCTACACCTTC
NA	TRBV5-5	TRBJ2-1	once	CASSARTGDNEQFF	TGTGCCAGCAGCGCTAGGACGGGTGACAATGAGCAGTTCTTC
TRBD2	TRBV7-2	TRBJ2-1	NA	CASSLAPAGGYNGQFF	TGTGCCAGCAGCTTAGCGCCAGCGGGGGGCTACAATGGGCAGTTCTTC
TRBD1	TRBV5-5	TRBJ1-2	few	CASSYGTDPLYGYTF	TGTGCCAGCAGCTACGGGACAGACCCCCTCTATGGCTACACCTTC
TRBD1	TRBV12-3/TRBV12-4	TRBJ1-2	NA	CASSSKGAEGYTF	TGTGCCAGCAGTTCAAAGGGGGCGGAGGGCTACACCTTC
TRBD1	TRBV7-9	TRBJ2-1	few	CASLGEDRDINEQFF	TGTGCCAGCCTTGGAGAGGACAGGGACATCAATGAGCAGTTCTTC
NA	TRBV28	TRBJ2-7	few	CASSLPGQYYEQYF	TGTGCCAGCAGTTTACCCGGACAGTACTACGAGCAGTACTTC
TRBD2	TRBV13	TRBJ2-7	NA	CASSLGAGLVYEQYF	TGTGCCAGCAGCTTAGGAGCGGGACTAGTATACGAGCAGTACTTC
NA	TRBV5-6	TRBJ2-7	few	CASQRSGGWVNEQYF	TGTGCCAGCCAACGGAGTGGGGGTTGGGTAAACGAGCAGTACTTC
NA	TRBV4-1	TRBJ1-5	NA	CASSQDRKSNQPQHF	TGCGCCAGCAGCCAAGATCGGAAAAGCAATCAGCCCCAGCATTTT
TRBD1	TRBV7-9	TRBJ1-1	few	CASSSRTGVTEAFF	TGTGCCAGCAGCTCTCGGACAGGGGTAACTGAAGCTTTCTTT
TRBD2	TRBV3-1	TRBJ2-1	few	CASTLAGVNNEQFF	TGTGCCAGCACCCTAGCGGGGGTGAACAATGAGCAGTTCTTC
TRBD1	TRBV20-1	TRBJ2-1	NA	CSAITGGAYNEQFF	TGCAGTGCTATCACAGGGGGCGCTTACAATGAGCAGTTCTTC
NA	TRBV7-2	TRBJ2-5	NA	CACSRDNNDEQYF	TGTGCCTGCAGCCGGGACAACAACGATGAGCAGTACTTC
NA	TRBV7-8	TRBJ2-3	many	CASSLDVTDTQYF	TGTGCCAGCAGCTTAGATGTCACAGATACGCAGTATTTT
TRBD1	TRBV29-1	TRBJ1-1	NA	CSVEKTGRNTEAFF	TGCAGCGTTGAAAAGACAGGGAGGAACACTGAAGCTTTCTTT
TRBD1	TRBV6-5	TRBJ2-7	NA	CASSYSGQFHEQYF	TGTGCCAGCAGTTACTCGGGACAGTTCCACGAGCAGTACTTC
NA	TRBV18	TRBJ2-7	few	CASSRPDTRYSYEQYF	TGTGCCAGCTCACGCCCCGACACTAGGTACTCCTACGAGCAGTACTTC
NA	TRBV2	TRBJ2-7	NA	CASTGTPSGVEQYF	TGTGCTAGTACCGGGACTCCCAGTGGGGTCGAGCAGTACTTC
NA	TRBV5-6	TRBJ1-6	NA	CASSWTGRNSPLHF	TGTGCCAGCAGCTGGACGGGGCGTAATTCACCCCTCCACTTT
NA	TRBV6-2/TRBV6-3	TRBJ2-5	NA	CASSYRAVGTQYF	TGTGCCAGCAGTTACCGGGCAGTGGGGACCCAGTACTTC
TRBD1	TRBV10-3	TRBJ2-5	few	CAISPTGGEQYF	TGTGCCATCAGTCCGACAGGGGGGGAGCAGTACTTC
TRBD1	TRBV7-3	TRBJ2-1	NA	CASSSVQGYNEQFF	TGTGCCAGCAGCTCTGTACAGGGGTACAATGAGCAGTTCTTC
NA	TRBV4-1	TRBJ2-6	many	CASSQDEGTGANVLTF	TGCGCCAGCAGCCAAGATGAGGGAACTGGGGCCAACGTCCTGACTTTC
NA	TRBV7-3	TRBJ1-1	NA	CASSTSGREAFF	TGTGCCAGCAGCACCTCAGGCAGGGAGGCTTTCTTT
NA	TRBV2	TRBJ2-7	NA	CASTFASSYEQYF	TGTGCCAGCACGTTCGCCTCCTCCTACGAGCAGTACTTC
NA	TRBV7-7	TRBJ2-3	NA	CASSLEAGPTDTQYF	TGTGCTAGCAGCTTAGAGGCGGGGCCCACAGATACGCAGTATTTT
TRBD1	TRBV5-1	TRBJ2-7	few	CASSLLGQGSPYEQYF	TGCGCCAGCAGCTTGTTGGGACAGGGGAGTCCCTACGAGCAGTACTTC
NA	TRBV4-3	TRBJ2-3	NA	CASSQDSSEGDTQYF	TGCGCCAGCAGCCAAGACAGCTCCGAGGGGGATACGCAGTATTTT
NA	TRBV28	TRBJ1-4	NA	CASSLTNSHNEKLFF	TGTGCCAGCAGTTTGACTAACAGTCATAATGAAAAACTGTTTTTT
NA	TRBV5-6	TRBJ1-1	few	CASSYDRMNTEAFF	TGTGCCAGCAGTTATGACAGAATGAACACTGAAGCTTTCTTT
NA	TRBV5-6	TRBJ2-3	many	CASSDPRQFSTDTQYF	TGTGCCAGCAGCGACCCTCGACAGTTTAGCACAGATACGCAGTATTTT
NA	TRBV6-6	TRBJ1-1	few	CASRKTQGIEAFF	TGTGCCAGCAGGAAAACCCAGGGAATTGAAGCTTTCTTT
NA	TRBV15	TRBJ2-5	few	CATSRDSPEYQETQYF	TGTGCCACCAGCAGGGACAGCCCTGAGTACCAAGAGACCCAGTACTTC